The 17 T cell receptor beta chains below were found in one sample sequenced in a study of CD8+ T cells in alopecia areata. cDNA serving as the sequencing template came from extracted, reverse transcribed RNA. Assay: immunoSEQ multiplex PCR; the TCRdb copy retains only in-frame clones and omits some. This repertoire holds around 290,000 clones, and none appear only once. Markers including CD4, CD8alpha, NKG2D and NKG2ACE guided sorting of pooled cutaneous lymph node cells. Sequenced: CD4+ T cells sorted from a lymph node. The receptors were gathered from a C3H/HeJ mouse with alopecia areata. Mouse strain MHC haplotype: H2-k.

This clone was recorded a few times. Mouse gene names apply. The read halts 4 residues ahead of the CDR3 end, with the missing end drawn from the germline J gene. The gene calls are TRBV1 and TRBJ2-5; 8 bases line up with TRBD2. Germline CDR1 reads NSQYPW; CDR2 reads LRSPGD (reference sequence). The ends lost 1 base at V and 0 bases at J; junction bases unmatched: 3. The CDR3 totals 16 residues. The CDR3 bases that were read are TGCACCTGCAGTGCAGGACTGGGGCCTAACCAAGAC. Encoded protein: CTCSAGLGPNQD. The CDR3 as a whole reads CTCSAGLGPNQDTQYF.

The sample holds a few counts of this clone. A read error may be the cause here, since a much bigger clone is one base away. Gene and germline names: mouse. The read ends 4 residues before the CDR3 terminus; that terminus is restored from the germline J gene. The rearrangement joins TRBV13-3 to TRBJ2-3; 8 nucleotides agree with TRBD2. Germline V lookup: CDR1 NNHDY, CDR2 SYVADS. This CDR3 spans 15 amino acids. V trimming: 3 bases; J trimming: 0 bases; junction bases outside the gene matches: 3. The sequenced CDR3 bases are TGTGCCAGCAGTGGGACTGGGTCTAGTGCAGAA. It yields the protein CASSGTGSSAE. The whole CDR3 region reads CASSGTGSSAETLYF.

A few counts support this clone. Gene names follow the mouse nomenclature. Read data end 4 residues before the CDR3 end; the end is taken from the germline J gene. This chain joins TRBV13-2 and TRBJ1-1; D is perhaps TRBD1 (5 bases). V shed 0 bases and J shed 4 bases, with 13 bases lying between them. The CDR3 contains 15 residues. Germline V gives CDR1 NNHNN, CDR2 SYGAGS (reference sequence). The CDR3 bases that were read are TGTGCCAGCGGTGATGCAGTCAGGGTCGGCACA. Its translation: CASGDAVRVGT. Given in full, the CDR3 is CASGDAVRVGTEVFF.

This clone was seen a few times. Gene names refer to mouse genes. The read falls 4 residues short of the CDR3 end, and the missing part is taken from the germline J gene. V is TRBV13-2 and J is TRBJ2-2; D not certain. Germline assignment: CDR1 NNHNN and CDR2 SYGAGS (reference sequence). Trimming stripped 3 bases from V and 6 bases from J, with 9 bases between. This CDR3 is built from 13 residues. This CDR3 is CASGVEGPGQLYF. The DNA read from the CDR3 is TGTGCCAGCGGTGTGGAGGGTCCCGGG.

This clone was detected many times. Here the gene names and germline are mouse. The observed sequence ends 4 residues before the CDR3 terminus, with the missing tail filled in from the germline J gene. The sample holds other DNA sequences that translate to the same CDR3. The rearrangement uses TRBV1 and TRBJ2-1, with 8 bases identical to TRBD1. CDR3 length: 15 amino acids. Germline V gives CDR1 NSQYPW, CDR2 LRSPGD (reference sequence). With V trimmed by 2 bases and J by 1 base, 1 base remained unmatched. The CDR3 sequence: CTCSANRGNYAEQFF. CDR3 DNA (partial): TGCACCTGCAGTGCAAACAGGGGGAACTATGCT.

This clone came up a few times. All gene names here are mouse names. The CDR3 end is not reached by the read, which stops 4 residues before it; the germline J gene fills it in. The V gene is TRBV13-1, the J gene TRBJ2-7, with TRBD2 matching 11 bases. The CDR3 loop spans 15 amino acids. CDR1 NSHNY and CDR2 SYGAGN come from the germline V gene. The junction had 3 bases not matched to a gene; V was cut back by 1 base and J by 3 bases. The sequenced CDR3 bases are TGTGCCAGCAGTGATCGGGACTGGGGGAACTAT. The encoded protein is CASSDRDWGNY. The whole CDR3 region reads CASSDRDWGNYEQYF.

This clone was picked up a small number of times. Here the gene names and germline are mouse. The part of the CDR3 DNA that was read is TGTGCCAGCAGCCCGGGACAGTGGAAC. Protein: CASSPGQWN. The full CDR3 protein is CASSPGQWNTLYF. This sequence joins TRBV5 and TRBJ2-4; 7 nucleotides match TRBD1. Coverage ceases 4 residues before the CDR3 finishes, and the germline J gene fills in the end. Germline CDR1 is LGHNA and CDR2 is YNLKQL (reference sequence). The CDR3 length is 13 residues.

As for this clone: Gene labels here are mouse ones. The read terminates 4 residues before the CDR3 end, so the remaining end is supplied by the germline J gene. The J gene is TRBJ2-5, the V gene TRBV1; 7 positions agree with TRBD1. CDR3 length: 15 amino acids. Germline CDR1 NSQYPW, CDR2 LRSPGD (reference sequence). The CDR3 protein is CTCSAEYRGRDTQYF. Partial CDR3 DNA: TGCACCTGCAGTGCAGAATACAGGGGAAGAGAC.

Worth noting for this clone: Mouse gene names and germline throughout. The CDR3 is cut off 4 residues early in the read; its end comes from the germline J gene. The rearrangement joins TRBV5 to TRBJ2-1; 9 bases fit TRBD2. There are 15 residues in the CDR3. V trimming: 4 bases; J trimming: 2 bases; junction bases outside the gene matches: 3. Germline CDR1 reads LGHNA; CDR2 reads YNLKQL (reference sequence). The CDR3 DNA, read in part, is TGTGCCAGCAGCCCAGGGACTGGGTACTATGCT. This translates into CASSPGTGYYA. The whole CDR3 region reads CASSPGTGYYAEQFF.

This clone was detected only a few times. The germline and genes are mouse ones. The CDR3 is cut off 4 residues early in the read; its end comes from the germline J gene. The chain has TRBV31 and TRBJ1-2; TRBD1 aligns across 10 bases. Germline CDR1 GKSSPN, CDR2 SITVG. CDR3 length equals 13 residues. The CDR3 spells CAWSGGQGPDYTF. CDR3 DNA (partial): TGTGCCTGGAGCGGGGGACAGGGGCCC.

This clone occurred a few times. Gene names and germline refer to mouse. The read terminates 4 residues ahead of where the CDR3 ends, so the germline J gene completes it. This chain uses TRBV13-3 with TRBJ2-1, with 13 positions matching TRBD2. The CDR3 loop spans 17 amino acids. J lost 3 bases, V lost 2 bases, and 5 bases had no gene match. Germline values: CDR1 NNHDY, CDR2 SYVADS. The CDR3 loop is CASSEPGTGGVYAEQFF. CDR3 DNA (partial): TGTGCCAGCAGTGAGCCAGGGACTGGGGGGGTCTATGCT.

This clone was counted between two and nine times. The listed genes are named as in mouse. Read data end 4 residues before the CDR3 end; the end is taken from the germline J gene. This rearrangement joins TRBV5 to TRBJ2-3; D is possibly TRBD1 (5 bases). CDR3 length: 14 amino acids. CDR1 and CDR2 (germline): LGHNA, YNLKQL (reference sequence). The germline V and J ends were trimmed by 3 bases and 3 bases, with 10 bases remaining between them. The CDR3 bases that were read are TGTGCCAGCAGCCACAGGGAAGGCGCAGAA. It is translated as CASSHREGAE. The entire CDR3 sequence reads CASSHREGAETLYF.

Notes on this clone: Any gene name here is a mouse gene name. The CDR3 is cut off 4 residues early in the read; its end comes from the germline J gene. This CDR3 is also generated by other DNA sequences in the sample. V is TRBV31 and J is TRBJ2-5, with D maybe TRBD1 (7 bases). Germline V CDR1 and CDR2: GKSSPN, SITVG. The CDR3 length is 12 residues. The CDR3 loop is CAWSQGADTQYF. Partial CDR3 DNA: TGTGCCTGGAGTCAGGGGGCAGAC. Filled out from reference TRBV31 and TRBJ2-5, the complete variable domain reads AQTIHQWPVAEIKAVGSPLSLGCTIKGKSSPNLYWYWQATGGTLQQLFYSITVGQVESVVQLNLSASRPKDDQFILSTEKLLLSHSGFYLCAWSQGADTQYFGPGTRLLVL.

As regards this clone: Gene names denote mouse genes. Read data end 4 residues before the CDR3 end; the end is taken from the germline J gene. The V gene is TRBV5, the J gene TRBJ2-3; TRBD2 is a possible D gene (6 bases). The germline V and J ends were trimmed by 4 bases and 4 bases, with 9 bases remaining between them. Germline CDR1 and CDR2: LGHNA and YNLKQL (reference sequence). The CDR3 length is 13 residues. CDR3 loop: CASSPDWTETLYF. The CDR3 bases that were read are TGTGCCAGCAGCCCCGACTGGACAGAA.

This clone was observed a handful of times. Genes here carry mouse names. The read ends 4 residues early relative to the CDR3; the germline J gene fills the gap. The sample contains more than one DNA sequence encoding this CDR3. The chain joins TRBV5 to TRBJ2-3, with 7 bases aligning to TRBD2. Germline values: CDR1 LGHNA, CDR2 YNLKQL (reference sequence). V was clipped by 0 bases and J by 0 bases; unmatched bases: 3. The CDR3 sequence is 16 residues long. The CDR3 loop reads CASSQETGASAETLYF. The sequenced CDR3 bases are TGTGCCAGCAGCCAAGAAACTGGGGCTAGTGCAGAA.

This clone has just a few counts. Gene names are the mouse ones. From the germline J gene comes the end of the CDR3, since the read stops 4 residues before it. Additional DNA sequences in this sample encode the identical CDR3. The rearrangement uses TRBV13-2 and TRBJ2-1; the D is unclear. With 0 bases removed from V and 0 bases from J, the gap between germline ends came to 4 bases. Germline V gives CDR1 NNHNN, CDR2 SYGAGS (reference sequence). This CDR3 has 14 residues. The CDR3 bases that were read are TGTGCCAGCGGTGATGCACATAACTATGCT. Protein sequence: CASGDAHNYA. The whole CDR3 protein is CASGDAHNYAEQFF.

Remarks on this clone: Gene names are mouse gene names. The CDR3 end falls 4 residues outside the read, so it is completed with the germline J gene. J is TRBJ2-7 and V is TRBV13-3, with 13 nucleotides matching TRBD2. This CDR3 spans 15 amino acids. Germline lookup yields CDR1 NNHDY and CDR2 SYVADS. CDR3 residues: CASSDADWGGDEQYF. The sequenced CDR3 bases are TGTGCCAGCAGTGATGCGGACTGGGGGGGCGAT.